This T cell receptor beta chain was retrieved from a study of CD8 T cell repertoires and HIV-1 epitope variants. Whole-study context: Epitopes were three Gag families plus Nef HW9 and YT9.

The table came from immunoSEQ multiplex PCR; TCRdb's copy has only in-frame clones and leaves some out. The sample holds some 100,000 clones, roughly 77% seen once. Source material: uncultured baseline CD8+ T cells from peripheral blood mononuclear cells (PBMCs). This receptor was identified in a male donor with HIV.

The CDR3 coding sequence is TGCGCCAGCAGCTTGGGGGCCCAGGTTACCTACGAGCAGTACTTC. It is translated as CASSLGAQVTYEQYF. The chain recombines TRBV5-1 with TRBJ2-7; no clear D. The ends were cut back, 0 bases at V and 2 bases at J, with 12 bases in the middle. This CDR3 is built from 15 residues. Looked up from germline, CDR1 is SGHRS and CDR2 is YFSETQ.